The 9 T cell receptor beta chains in this list originate from one sample, sequenced in a study of T cell responses to AZD1222 COVID-19 vaccine. Profiled with immunoSEQ multiplex PCR; TCRdb holds only in-frame clones, not every one. In the table there are 120,000 to 150,000 clones, about 92% of which are singletons. Material: peripheral blood, obtained on day 0 of AZD1222 vaccination. These receptors all come from an adult in good health.

This chain uses TRBV9 with TRBJ2-5, with 10 nucleotides matching TRBD2. Trimming took 2 bases from V and 2 from J; bases not matched to a gene: 3. This CDR3 is 15 amino acids long. Germline CDR1 and CDR2: SGDLS and YYNGEE. CDR3 nucleotide sequence: TGTGCCAGCAGCGTCCTAGCGGGAGTTCAAGAGACCCAGTACTTC. It yields the protein CASSVLAGVQETQYF. Based on the CDR3 plus reference TRBV9 and TRBJ2-5, the full variable domain is DSGVTQTPKHLITATGQRVTLRCSPRSGDLSVYWYQQSLDQGLQFLIQYYNGEERAKGNILERFSAQQFPDLHSELNLSSLELGDSALYFCASSVLAGVQETQYFGPGTRLLVL.

This chain links TRBV6-2 or TRBV6-3 with TRBJ2-5; 9 bases match TRBD2. From germline, CDR1 is MNHEY and CDR2 SVGEGT. The CDR3 length is 14 residues. Trimming took 4 bases from V and 1 from J; bases not matched to a gene: 1. This CDR3 is CASSLGLAQETQYF. The DNA for the CDR3 is TGTGCCAGCAGTTTGGGACTAGCCCAAGAGACCCAGTACTTC.

This sequence joins TRBV5-1 and TRBJ2-7; 13 bases align to TRBD2. CDR3 length: 14 residues. V lost 5 bases, J lost 6 bases, and 5 bases stayed unmatched. CDR1 and CDR2 from the germline V gene are SGHRS and YFSETQ. The CDR3 DNA reads as TGCGCCAGCAGTTCCGGGACTAGCGGGATCGAGCAGTACTTC. Its translation is CASSSGTSGIEQYF.

This rearrangement joins TRBV3-1 (or the pseudogene TRBV3-2) to TRBJ1-5, with no clear D. This CDR3 has 14 amino acids. Germline V gene sequence: CDR1 LGHDT, CDR2 YNNKEL (reference sequence). The germline V and J ends were trimmed by 0 bases and 7 bases, with 10 bases remaining between them. The CDR3 DNA reads TGTGCCAGCAGCCAAGACAGTTCATGGCAGCCCCAGCATTTT. Translated: CASSQDSSWQPQHF.

The rearrangement joins TRBV19 to TRBJ1-5; D unresolved. V lost 6 bases and J 5 bases, leaving 17 bases between the germline ends. The CDR3 contains 15 residues. The germline V gene has CDR1 LNHDA and CDR2 SQIVND (reference sequence). As DNA, the CDR3 is TGTGCCAGTAGGAGAATCGAAGCCGGGGATCAGCCCCAGCATTTT. It encodes CASRRIEAGDQPQHF.

In the case of this clone: A junction end diverges from the germline sequence, so it may reflect a read error. The chain couples TRBV15 to TRBJ1-3; 8 bases are a match to TRBD1. Germline lookup yields CDR1 LNHNV and CDR2 YYDKDF (reference sequence). The CDR3 is made up of 14 amino acids. CDR3 amino acids: CATSRDRGQNTIYF. The DNA of the CDR3 is TGTGCCACCAGCCGAGACAGGGGCCAAAACACCATATATTTT.

This chain joins TRBV2 and TRBJ2-7, with 8 bases aligning to TRBD1. Germline CDR1 SNHLY, CDR2 FYNNEI. This CDR3 is 16 amino acids long. V shed 5 bases and J 9 bases; nucleotides not matched to a gene: 18. In DNA form, the CDR3 reads TGTGCCAGCAGTCCTTTGAGAGGACAGGGAACTGTGGGGCAGTACTTC. Its protein is CASSPLRGQGTVGQYF.

The chain employs TRBV12-3 or TRBV12-4 and TRBJ1-1; D is unresolved. The V and J ends lost 3 bases and 1 base respectively, with 6 bases between them. The CDR3 spans 13 residues. This CDR3 is CASSFEGNTEAFF. CDR3 coding DNA: TGTGCCAGCAGTTTCGAGGGGAACACTGAAGCTTTCTTT.

J is TRBJ2-5 and V is TRBV2, with 8 bases fitting TRBD2. The CDR3 spans 15 residues. CDR1 is SNHLY, CDR2 FYNNEI, per germline. V trimming: 9 bases; J trimming: 0 bases; junction bases outside the gene matches: 9. CDR3 DNA sequence: TGTGCCAGTTATAGCGGGGCCCCGTACCAAGAGACCCAGTACTTC. Translating it yields CASYSGAPYQETQYF.